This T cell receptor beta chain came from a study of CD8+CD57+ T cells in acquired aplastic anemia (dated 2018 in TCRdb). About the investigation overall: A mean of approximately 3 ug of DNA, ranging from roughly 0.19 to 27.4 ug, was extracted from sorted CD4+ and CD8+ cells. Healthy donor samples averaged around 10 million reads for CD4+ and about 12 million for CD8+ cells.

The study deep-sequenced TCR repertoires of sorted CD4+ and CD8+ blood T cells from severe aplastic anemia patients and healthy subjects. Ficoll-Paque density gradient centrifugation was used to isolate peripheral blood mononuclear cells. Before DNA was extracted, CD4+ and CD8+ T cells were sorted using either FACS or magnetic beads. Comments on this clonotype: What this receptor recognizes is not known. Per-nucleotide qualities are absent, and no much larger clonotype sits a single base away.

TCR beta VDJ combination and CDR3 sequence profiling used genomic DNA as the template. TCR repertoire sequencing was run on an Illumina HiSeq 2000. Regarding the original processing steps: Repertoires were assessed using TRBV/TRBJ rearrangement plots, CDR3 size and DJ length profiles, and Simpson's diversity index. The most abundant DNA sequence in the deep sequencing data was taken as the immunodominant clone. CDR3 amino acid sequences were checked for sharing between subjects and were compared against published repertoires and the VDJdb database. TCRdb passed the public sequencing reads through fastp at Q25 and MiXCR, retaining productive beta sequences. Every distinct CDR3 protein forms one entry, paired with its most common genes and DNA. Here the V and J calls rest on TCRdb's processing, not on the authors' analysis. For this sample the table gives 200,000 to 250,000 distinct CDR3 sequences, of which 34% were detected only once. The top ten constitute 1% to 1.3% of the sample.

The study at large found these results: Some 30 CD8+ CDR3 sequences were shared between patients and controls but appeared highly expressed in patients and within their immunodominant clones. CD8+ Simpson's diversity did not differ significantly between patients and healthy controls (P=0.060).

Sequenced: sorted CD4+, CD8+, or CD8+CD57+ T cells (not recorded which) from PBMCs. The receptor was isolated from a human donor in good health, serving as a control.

The DNA reads TGTGCCAGCAGCTTAGTTATACTTGCAACTAATGAAAAACTGTTTTTT. Protein translation: CASSLVILATNEKLFF. The chain employs TRBV11-1 and TRBJ1-4; the D gene cannot be resolved reliably. Measured from the cysteine to the phenylalanine, the CDR3 is 16 residues long. CDR3 DNA is the only sequence kept; it has 48 bases, read in frame from the first base. Based on the germline V gene (reference sequence), the CDR1 and CDR2 sequences are SGHAT and FQDESV. V is clipped by 1 base and J by 0 bases, and the sequence between their germline boundaries is 9 bases long.